The T cell receptor beta chain described here comes from a study of OX40 agonist ivuxolimab in advanced cancers. Study-wide background: Every 2 weeks, ivuxolimab was infused into the patients intravenously at between 0.01 and 10 mg/kg.

Some clones are missing from TCRdb's copy, which holds only in-frame ones; the method was immunoSEQ multiplex PCR. The sample lists approximately 20,000 clones, approximately 83% occurring once. Systemic immunosuppression or a history of autoimmune disease excluded patients. Broader study findings: Relative to CD4+ cells, CD8+ T cells on average had more expanded clones. Among the nonresponders, some also had low normalized T-cell clonal expansion.

On this clone itself: Its target is unknown.

CDR3 length: 21 residues. The V gene's germline CDR1 is KGHSH and CDR2 LQKENI. The V and J ends lost 3 bases and 1 base, in that order; junction bases with no gene match: 15. This receptor was identified in an adult with an advanced solid tumor such as melanoma, head and neck, liver or kidney cancer. The sample here was CD4+ or CD8+ T cells sorted from blood, taken in a trial of the OX40 agonist ivuxolimab. The V and J genes are TRBV18 and TRBJ2-3; 14 bases map to TRBD2. The CDR3 bases are TGTGCCAGCTCACCCGGATTGGGACTAGCGGGAGTGCCGGTGGGCACAGATACGCAGTATTTT. Its protein is CASSPGLGLAGVPVGTDTQYF. The full variable domain, rest sourced from reference TRBV18 and TRBJ2-3, is NAGVMQNPRHLVRRRGQEARLRCSPMKGHSHVYWYRQLPEEGLKFMVYLQKENIIDESGMPKERFSAEFPKEGPSILRIQQVVRGDSAAYFCASSPGLGLAGVPVGTDTQYFGPGTRLTVL.